This T cell receptor beta chain was obtained from a study of cytomegalovirus exposure and HLA in healthy donors. Study background: Clustering assigned 70% to 85% of the approximately 370 genotyped donors to the Caucasian-associated ancestry cluster. Study results and caveats: A previous analysis found most TCR beta V segments productive roughly 87% or roughly 30% of the time. It was shown in a later analysis that HLA-associated TCR beta chains were more clonally expanded than other, equally common chains. The investigators catalogued about 170 TCR beta chains as cytomegalovirus-associated.

This clone was counted a few times. Its matching antigen is unknown. The germline V gene encodes CDR1 LGHNT and CDR2 FRNRAP. V was cut by 6 bases and J by 1 base, with 6 bases left in between. CDR3 length: 12 residues. PCR involved 60 Vbeta and 13 Jbeta primers. Repertoires were generated with immunoSEQ multiplex PCR, while TCRdb's copy carries only in-frame clones and drops some. The table records approximately 79,000 clones, 79% of them present only once. The source is a woman in her thirties or forties in good health and CMV-seropositive. The specimen was PBMCs. The genes are TRBV12-5 and TRBJ1-1; D gene unclear. The CDR3 bases are TGTGCTAGTGGAACGGGGAACACTGAAGCTTTCTTT. It codes for CASGTGNTEAFF.